This T cell receptor (beta chain) was captured by sequencing in a study of beta chain features in type 1 diabetes. This clone was detected many times. Antigen specificity is unknown. Germline CDR1 ENHRY, CDR2 SYGVKD. The ends were cut back, 3 bases at V and 4 bases at J, with 9 bases in the middle. The CDR3 spans 13 residues. The collection from each donor was one heparinised blood draw averaging about 116 mL. Study-level points and caveats: The question left open here concerned HLA type influencing TCRB rearrangement. Patients' naive, central memory and regulatory TCRB repertoires appeared more alike than those of healthy donors.

The study reverse transcribed the entire isolated RNA, so it sequenced expressed TCRB transcripts. The data were produced by immunoSEQ multiplex PCR, yet TCRdb's version contains in-frame clones alone and is incomplete. The table includes 310,000 or so clones, 6.5% to 10% detected once. The source of this sequence is a woman younger than 35 in good health. The sample comprised central memory CD4+ T cells from blood. The chain joins TRBV10-3 to TRBJ2-5, with D uncertain. The CDR3 coding sequence is TGTGCCATCAGTGACCAGCCCCCAGAGACCCAGTACTTC. Translated, it gives CAISDQPPETQYF.